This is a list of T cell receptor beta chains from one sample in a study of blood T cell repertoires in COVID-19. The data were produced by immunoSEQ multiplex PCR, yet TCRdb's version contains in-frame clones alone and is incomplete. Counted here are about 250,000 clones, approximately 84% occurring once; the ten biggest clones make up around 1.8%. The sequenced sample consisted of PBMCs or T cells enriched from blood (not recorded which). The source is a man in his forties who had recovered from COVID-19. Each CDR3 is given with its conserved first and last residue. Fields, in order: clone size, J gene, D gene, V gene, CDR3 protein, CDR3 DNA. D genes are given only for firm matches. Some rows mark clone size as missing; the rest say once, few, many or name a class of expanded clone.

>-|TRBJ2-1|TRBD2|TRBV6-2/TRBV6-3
CASSYATSGGNEQFF
TGTGCCAGCAGTTACGCAACTAGCGGGGGGAATGAGCAGTTCTTC
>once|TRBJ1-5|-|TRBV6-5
CASSQARGGGQPQHF
TGTGCCAGCAGCCAAGCTCGGGGAGGAGGCCAGCCCCAGCATTTT
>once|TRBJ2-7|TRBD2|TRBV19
CASSIGGTTYYEQYF
TGTGCCAGTAGTATAGGGGGGACTACCTACTACGAGCAGTACTTC
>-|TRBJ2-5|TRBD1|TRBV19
CASSIDRGVETQYF
TGTGCCAGTAGTATCGACAGGGGGGTAGAGACCCAGTACTTC
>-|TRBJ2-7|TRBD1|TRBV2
CATEPGQLSYEQYF
TGTGCCACCGAACCGGGACAGCTATCCTACGAGCAGTACTTC
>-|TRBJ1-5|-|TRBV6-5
CASRRGGGQPQHF
TGTGCCAGCAGGAGAGGGGGTGGTCAGCCCCAGCATTTT
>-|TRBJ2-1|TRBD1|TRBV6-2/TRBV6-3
CASSYSTLRTGRNEQFF
TGTGCCAGCAGTTACTCGACCCTTCGGACAGGGAGGAATGAGCAGTTCTTC
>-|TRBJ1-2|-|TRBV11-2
CASSYRLTETGYTF
TGTGCCAGCAGCTACCGGCTGACAGAGACCGGCTACACCTTC
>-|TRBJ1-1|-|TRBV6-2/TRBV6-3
CASSYEPLTEAFF
TGTGCCAGCAGTTACGAGCCACTGACTGAAGCTTTCTTT
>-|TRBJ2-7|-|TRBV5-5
CASSLHYEQYF
TGTGCCAGCAGCTTACACTACGAGCAGTACTTC
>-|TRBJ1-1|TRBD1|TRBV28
CASSPLGQGVSYTEAFF
TGTGCCAGCAGTCCACTCGGACAGGGGGTATCGTACACTGAAGCTTTCTTT
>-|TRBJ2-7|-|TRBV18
CASSPPELALREQYF
TGTGCCAGCTCACCACCGGAACTAGCTCTTCGCGAGCAGTACTTC
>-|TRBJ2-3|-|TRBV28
CASSLSSGLLHTQYF
TGTGCCAGCAGTTTATCTTCGGGACTCTTGCATACGCAGTATTTT
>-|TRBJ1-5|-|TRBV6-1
CASRSTQNQPQHF
TGTGCCAGCAGATCGACTCAAAATCAGCCCCAGCATTTT
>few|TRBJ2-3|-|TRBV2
CASSERGGNHGTDTQYF
TGTGCCAGCAGTGAAAGGGGCGGGAACCATGGCACAGATACGCAGTATTTT
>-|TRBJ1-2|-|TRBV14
CASSLLQEGYGYTF
TGTGCCAGCAGCCTTCTTCAGGAGGGCTATGGCTACACCTTC
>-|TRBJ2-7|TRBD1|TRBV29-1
CSAATGTGGGEQYF
TGCAGCGCCGCAACCGGGACAGGGGGTGGCGAGCAGTACTTC
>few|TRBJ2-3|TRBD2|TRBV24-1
CATSDPTGLAGVGTDTQYF
TGTGCCACCAGTGATCCAACGGGACTAGCGGGAGTAGGCACAGATACGCAGTATTTT
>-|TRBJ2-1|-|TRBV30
CAWIPEANEQFF
TGTGCCTGGATTCCCGAGGCCAATGAGCAGTTCTTC
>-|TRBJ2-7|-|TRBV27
CASSFLPPYEQYF
TGTGCCAGCAGTTTCCTACCCCCCTACGAGCAGTACTTC
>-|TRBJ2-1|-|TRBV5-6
CASSFTAYNEQFF
TGTGCCAGCAGCTTCACGGCCTACAATGAGCAGTTCTTC
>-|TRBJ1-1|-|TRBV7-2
CASSLGRNTEAFF
TGTGCCAGCAGCCTGGGCCGAAACACTGAAGCTTTCTTT
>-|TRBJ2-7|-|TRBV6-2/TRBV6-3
CASSYLGGVYEQYF
TGTGCCAGCAGTTACCTGGGGGGTGTGTACGAGCAGTACTTC
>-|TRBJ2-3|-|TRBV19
CASNNGRGTDTQYF
TGTGCCAGTAATAACGGGAGAGGCACAGATACGCAGTATTTT
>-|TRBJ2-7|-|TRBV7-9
CASSSGPTGYEQYF
TGTGCCAGCAGCTCGGGTCCGACGGGGTACGAGCAGTACTTC
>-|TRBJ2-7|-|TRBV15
CATSRPQTRREQYF
TGTGCCACCAGCAGACCCCAGACACGTCGGGAGCAGTACTTC
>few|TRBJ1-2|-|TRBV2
CASRGTLWVGYTF
TGTGCCAGCAGAGGGACATTGTGGGTTGGCTACACCTTC
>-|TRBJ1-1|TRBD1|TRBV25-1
CASSEEWTGEAFF
TGTGCCAGCAGTGAAGAATGGACAGGGGAAGCTTTCTTT
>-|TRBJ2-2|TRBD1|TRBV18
CASSPLPGGTGELFF
TGTGCCAGCTCACCTTTGCCAGGGGGCACCGGGGAGCTGTTTTTT
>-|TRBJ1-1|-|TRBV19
CASTRTPNTEAFF
TGTGCCAGTACCAGGACACCTAACACTGAAGCTTTCTTT
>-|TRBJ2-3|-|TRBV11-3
CASSLGRGGRTDTQYF
TGTGCCAGCAGCTTAGGCCGGGGTGGGAGGACAGATACGCAGTATTTT
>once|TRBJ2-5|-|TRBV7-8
CASSSLGPRLETQYF
TGTGCCAGCAGCTCCTTGGGCCCCCGTCTGGAGACCCAGTACTTC
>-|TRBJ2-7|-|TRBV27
CASSLASRSYEQYF
TGTGCCAGCAGTTTGGCTAGCCGGTCCTACGAGCAGTACTTC
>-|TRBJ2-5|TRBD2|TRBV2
CASSETSGRQGAQYF
TGTGCCAGCAGTGAGACTAGCGGCCGCCAGGGGGCCCAGTACTTC
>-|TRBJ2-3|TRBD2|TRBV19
CASSIGSGTSIDTQYF
TGTGCCAGTAGTATAGGGTCGGGGACTAGCATAGATACGCAGTATTTT
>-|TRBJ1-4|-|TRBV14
CASSQDPREGEKLFF
TGTGCCAGCAGCCAAGATCCCAGGGAGGGAGAAAAACTGTTTTTT
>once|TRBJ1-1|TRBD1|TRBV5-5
CASSSLQGRNTEAFF
TGTGCCAGCAGCTCACTACAGGGGAGGAACACTGAAGCTTTCTTT
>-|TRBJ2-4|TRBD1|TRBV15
CATSRAGTGSKNIQYF
TGTGCCACCAGCAGAGCCGGGACAGGGAGCAAAAACATTCAGTACTTC
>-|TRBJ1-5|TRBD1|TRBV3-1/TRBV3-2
CASSQDKEGAGQPQHF
TGTGCCAGCAGCCAAGATAAGGAGGGGGCGGGACAGCCCCAGCATTTT
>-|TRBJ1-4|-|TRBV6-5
CASSYDSSATNEKLFF
TGTGCCAGCAGTTACGACAGTAGTGCAACTAATGAAAAACTGTTTTTT
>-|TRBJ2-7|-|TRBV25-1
CASSATGTYEQYF
TGTGCCAGCAGTGCGACGGGGACCTACGAGCAGTACTTC